The 30 T cell receptor beta chains below come from one sample, sequenced in a study of shared clonotypes between healthy human individuals (TCRdb year 2020). Library preparation was by the immunoSEQ multiplex PCR assay. TCRdb's version of the immuneACCESS table is confined to in-frame rearrangements and falls short of the full clone set. An unresolved V gene accounts for under half of the shortfall where checked; the remainder is of unknown origin. The sample table lists some 2,500,000 clones, 85% to 95% of them with a count of one. 0.37% of the sample is taken by the ten largest. The sequenced material came from naive CD4+ T cells from PBMCs. The sample's cell subset or site label is to be understood as: CD45RA+ positively selected. The receptors stem from a man aged 18-30 years in good health. Some clones in this sample may be carry-over from other donors' samples.

As to this clone: Other DNA variants within this sample encode the same CDR3. V is TRBV15 and J is TRBJ2-7; D is ambiguous. Trimming shortened V by 1 base and J by 3 bases, and 7 bases separated the two germline ends. CDR1 LNHNV and CDR2 YYDKDF come from the germline V gene (reference sequence). The CDR3 runs 13 residues. The CDR3 nucleotides are TGTGCCACCAGCAGAGGCGGTAGCTACGAGCAGTACTTC. Translated, it gives CATSRGGSYEQYF.

This clone was recorded only once. The V call is TRBV7-2, the J call TRBJ2-3; 7 bases agree with TRBD1. Germline loops: CDR1 SGHTA, CDR2 FQGNSA. This CDR3 is built from 15 residues. V trimming: 2 bases; J trimming: 4 bases; junction bases outside the gene matches: 6. In nucleotides, the CDR3 is TGTGCCAGCAGCTTACCTTGGACAGGTTCAGATACGCAGTATTTT. As protein: CASSLPWTGSDTQYF.

This chain connects TRBV6-1 to TRBJ2-3; a possible D gene is TRBD2 (6 bases). Between the trimmed V and J ends, which lost 3 bases and 2 bases, there was a span of 12 bases. CDR1 MNHNS and CDR2 SASEGT come from the germline V gene. This CDR3 comprises 15 residues. This CDR3 reads CASSDLASFTDTQYF. CDR3 DNA: TGTGCCAGCAGTGACCTAGCGTCTTTCACAGATACGCAGTATTTT.

The rearrangement uses TRBV7-8 and TRBJ1-1, with D perhaps TRBD1 (5 bases). V was pared by 3 bases and J by 0 bases, with 17 bases between. Germline V gives CDR1 SGHVS, CDR2 FQNEAQ. The CDR3 sequence is 17 residues long. The CDR3, as DNA: TGTGCCAGCAGCTTTGGCGGGGCAGCGCCAATGAACACTGAAGCTTTCTTT. Translated, it gives CASSFGGAAPMNTEAFF.

The CDR3, as DNA: TGTGCCAGCCTTCGAGGGGGGGACACCGGGGAGCTGTTTTTT. This sequence encodes CASLRGGDTGELFF. The genes are TRBV28 and TRBJ2-2; D might be TRBD2 (7 bases). Germline V gives CDR1 MDHEN, CDR2 SYDVKM. The V and J ends lost 8 bases and 3 bases respectively, with 13 bases between them. The CDR3 runs to 14 residues.

The chain links TRBV6-1 to TRBJ2-2; unclear D gene. Germline CDR1 is MNHNS and CDR2 is SASEGT. The ends were cut back, 2 bases at V and 6 bases at J, with 7 bases in the middle. The CDR3 spans 13 residues. The CDR3 DNA is TGTGCCAGCAGTGAACAAAGGCCCGGGGAGCTGTTTTTT. Its protein product is CASSEQRPGELFF.

The chain has TRBV15 and TRBJ1-4, with a tentative D call TRBD1 (5 bases). Germline V gives CDR1 LNHNV, CDR2 YYDKDF (reference sequence). Deletions cut 6 bases from V and 0 bases from J, with 20 bases between. The length of the CDR3 is 18 residues. For the CDR3, the DNA is TGTGCCACCAGGACCGGGACCCCTAAAGGGGCAACTAATGAAAAACTGTTTTTT. It is translated as CATRTGTPKGATNEKLFF.

The V call is TRBV18, the J call TRBJ1-2; D is unclear. The CDR3 contains 16 residues. Between the trimmed V and J ends, which lost 2 bases and 0 bases, there was a span of 13 bases. Germline CDR1 reads KGHSH; CDR2 reads LQKENI. The CDR3 nucleotides are TGTGCCAGCTCACCAGTACGCCAGGCCTCTAACTATGGCTACACCTTC. It codes for CASSPVRQASNYGYTF.

Written as DNA, the CDR3 is TGTGCCAGCAGCACACCCCCGTTCAGTGGCAAACTGTTTTTT. The encoded protein is CASSTPPFSGKLFF. The chain combines TRBV28 with TRBJ1-4; D unclear. The germline V and J ends were trimmed by 6 bases and 11 bases, with 19 bases remaining between them. The CDR3 consists of 14 residues. Germline assignment: CDR1 MDHEN and CDR2 SYDVKM.

This clone was recorded only once. V usage is TRBV4-2 and J usage is TRBJ1-2; D is unresolved. The V gene's germline CDR1 is LGHNA and CDR2 YNFKEQ. The germline V and J ends were trimmed by 4 bases and 8 bases, with 17 bases remaining between them. The CDR3 is made up of 14 amino acids. The CDR3 region is CASSPPSTGGGYTF. The CDR3 DNA sequence: TGTGCCAGCAGCCCACCGTCGACCGGCGGAGGCTACACCTTC.

This rearrangement joins TRBV7-6 to TRBJ2-5, with 8 bases aligning to TRBD1. The length of the CDR3 is 16 residues. CDR1 and CDR2 (germline): SGHVS, FNYEAQ. V lost 1 base and J lost 3; bases outside the gene matches: 7. Here the CDR3 DNA reads TGTGCCAGCAGCTTAGGGAGACAGGGGATCGAAGAGACCCAGTACTTC. Its protein product is CASSLGRQGIEETQYF.

The V call is TRBV5-1, the J call TRBJ2-5, with a weak D call TRBD1 (5 bases). CDR1 and CDR2 from the germline V gene are SGHRS and YFSETQ. The CDR3 has 15 residues. V shed 4 bases and J shed 2 bases, with 15 bases lying between them. The CDR3 protein is CASSGQGMRQETQYF. The DNA of the CDR3 is TGCGCCAGCAGCGGCCAGGGAATGCGGCAAGAGACCCAGTACTTC.

A remark on this clone: The conserved phenylalanine or tryptophan normally closing the CDR3 is absent here, so this likely arose from a read error. The DNA is omitted, as the CDR3 cannot be located on it reliably, and the CDR3 follows TCRdb's listing. This rearrangement joins TRBV28 to TRBJ1-1. Ends included, the CDR3 has 13 residues. Germline CDR1 is MDHEN and CDR2 is SYDVKM. The CDR3 loop reads CASSSPVGGVTTL.

V is TRBV7-2 and J is TRBJ2-7; possibly TRBD2 for D (6 bases). The V and J ends lost 6 bases and 4 bases respectively, with 13 bases between them. CDR3 size: 13 residues. Per the germline V gene, CDR1 is SGHTA and CDR2 is FQGNSA. Here the CDR3 DNA reads TGTGCCAGCAGGCAGGGAGGATTGTACGAGCAGTACTTC. Its protein is CASRQGGLYEQYF.

This chain joins TRBV19 and TRBJ2-1; D not certain. The CDR3 length is 16 residues. From germline, CDR1 is LNHDA and CDR2 SQIVND (reference sequence). V lost 3 bases, J lost 0 bases, and 12 bases lay in between. CDR3 DNA sequence: TGTGCCAGTAGTATTTACGGTCCGAGCTCCTACAATGAGCAGTTCTTC. This gives the protein CASSIYGPSSYNEQFF.

The rearrangement uses TRBV29-1 and TRBJ2-5; unclear D gene. Between the trimmed V and J ends, which lost 6 bases and 3 bases, there was a span of 11 bases. This CDR3 is 12 amino acids long. The germline CDR1 and CDR2 sequences are SQVTM and ANQGSEA. In DNA, the CDR3 is TGCAGCGTAGTAGGCCCCGAAGAGACCCAGTACTTC. Residues: CSVVGPEETQYF.

Concerning this clone: Other DNA sequences in this specimen translate into the identical CDR3. The V call is TRBV5-1, the J call TRBJ2-2, with 12 bases lining up with TRBD2. The CDR3 loop spans 15 amino acids. With V trimmed by 2 bases and J by 5 bases, 1 base remained unmatched. Germline V gene sequence: CDR1 SGHRS, CDR2 YFSETQ. The CDR3 protein is CASSFLAGGTGELFF. CDR3 nucleotides: TGCGCCAGCAGCTTCCTAGCGGGAGGGACCGGGGAGCTGTTTTTT.

This chain joins TRBV5-1 and TRBJ2-1, with no clear D. The V and J ends lost 1 base and 3 bases respectively, with 11 bases between them. Germline V lookup: CDR1 SGHRS, CDR2 YFSETQ. This CDR3 has 15 residues. CDR3 DNA sequence: TGCGCCAGCAGCTTGATACGCGAAGGCTACAATGAGCAGTTCTTC. This translates into CASSLIREGYNEQFF.

This clone was observed a single time. V usage is TRBV27 and J usage is TRBJ2-1; TRBD2 matches 7 bases. Per the germline V gene, CDR1 is MNHEY and CDR2 is SMNVEV (reference sequence). CDR3 length equals 16 residues. Trimming removed 6 bases from V and 4 bases from J; junction bases left unmatched: 12. The CDR3 region is CASSPSSARGYNEQFF. The CDR3 bases are TGTGCCAGCAGCCCCTCCTCGGCGCGGGGGTACAATGAGCAGTTCTTC.

The chain has TRBV11-2 and TRBJ2-1, with TRBD1 identical over 8 bases. V shed 1 base and J 6 bases; nucleotides not matched to a gene: 14. Germline assignment: CDR1 SGHAT and CDR2 FQNNGV. CDR3 size: 18 residues. The CDR3 DNA reads as TGTGCCAGCAGCTTAGTAATTACGGGGCAGGGGGCCTCCAATGAGCAGTTCTTC. Translation gives CASSLVITGQGASNEQFF.

CDR3 sequence: CASSQGAGAETQYF. The CDR3 coding sequence is TGTGCCAGCAGCCAAGGCGCGGGGGCTGAGACCCAGTACTTC. The V call is TRBV7-7, the J call TRBJ2-5, with D possibly matching TRBD2 (7 bases). The CDR3 length is 14 residues. Looked up from germline, CDR1 is SSHAT and CDR2 is FNYEAQ (reference sequence). Trimming took off 5 bases at V and 5 bases at J, with 15 bases between the two ends.

On this clone itself: The same CDR3 is also encoded by other DNA sequences in this sample. V and J are TRBV5-1 and TRBJ2-1; D ambiguous. CDR3 length: 13 residues. Germline assignment: CDR1 SGHRS and CDR2 YFSETQ. Trimming left V 0 bases short and J 5 bases short, with 6 bases between. The CDR3: CASSLGADNEQFF. The CDR3 DNA follows: TGCGCCAGCAGCTTGGGGGCCGACAATGAGCAGTTCTTC.

With respect to this clone: Other DNA sequences of this sample code for an identical CDR3. The chain uses TRBV15 and TRBJ2-7; no definite D call. This CDR3 has 15 amino acids. The germline V gene encodes CDR1 LNHNV and CDR2 YYDKDF (reference sequence). V was shortened by 0 bases and J by 1 base, with 10 bases between the two germline ends. The DNA for the CDR3 is TGTGCCACCAGCAGAGATAGAGGATCATCCTACGAGCAGTACTTC. Encoded protein: CATSRDRGSSYEQYF.

Note on this clone: The sample contains more than one DNA sequence encoding this CDR3. The chain combines TRBV18 with TRBJ1-5; D is unclear. This CDR3 has 13 residues. V gave up 3 bases and J gave up 4 bases, with 7 bases separating them. Germline V gene data show CDR1 as KGHSH and CDR2 as LQKENI. This chain's CDR3 is CASSPSGNQPQHF. The DNA of the CDR3 is TGTGCCAGCTCACCGTCGGGGAATCAGCCCCAGCATTTT. Using reference TRBV18 and TRBJ1-5 for the parts outside the CDR3, the full variable domain is NAGVMQNPRHLVRRRGQEARLRCSPMKGHSHVYWYRQLPEEGLKFMVYLQKENIIDESGMPKERFSAEFPKEGPSILRIQQVVRGDSAAYFCASSPSGNQPQHFGDGTRLSIL.

This clone has more than one count but fewer than ten. The CDR3 DNA is TGTGCTAGTGGAAGACAGGAAGTTGGCTACACCTTC. Translation: CASGRQEVGYTF. The rearrangement joins TRBV12-5 to TRBJ1-2, with D tentatively TRBD1 (6 bases). The CDR3 is 12 amino acids. CDR1 and CDR2 from the germline V gene are LGHNT and FRNRAP. The germline V and J ends were trimmed by 6 bases and 7 bases, with 12 bases remaining between them.

The chain carries TRBV6-1 and TRBJ2-7, with D hard to call. V was pared by 1 base and J by 9 bases, with 16 bases between. Looked up from germline, CDR1 is MNHNS and CDR2 is SASEGT. The CDR3 covers 14 residues. CDR3 nucleotides: TGTGCCAGCAGTGAAGTAGTTGGGTCGTTCGCGCAGTACTTC. This codes for CASSEVVGSFAQYF.

A single count supports this clone. The chain is built from TRBV18 and TRBJ2-1; D might be TRBD2 (6 bases). Trimming cost V 3 bases and J 5 bases, with 17 bases left between them. Germline V gene lookup returns CDR1 KGHSH and CDR2 LQKENI. The CDR3 contains 16 residues. CDR3 loop: CASSPTHSGTNNEQFF. Written as DNA, the CDR3 is TGTGCCAGCTCACCGACTCATAGCGGAACAAACAATGAGCAGTTCTTC.

V and J are TRBV5-1 and TRBJ2-1; 9 bases align to TRBD2. V was pared by 4 bases and J by 4 bases, with 9 bases of the junction left unmatched. Germline V gene lookup returns CDR1 SGHRS and CDR2 YFSETQ. The CDR3 covers 16 residues. CDR3 protein: CASSVGAGGGYNEQFF. In DNA form, the CDR3 reads TGCGCCAGCAGCGTCGGAGCGGGAGGTGGTTACAATGAGCAGTTCTTC.

The chain employs TRBV20-1 and TRBJ2-1, with TRBD2 as a possible D gene (6 bases). Trimming took off 3 bases at V and 12 bases at J, with 9 bases between the two ends. The CDR3 covers 10 residues. Germline V gives CDR1 DFQATT, CDR2 SNEGSKA (reference sequence). The CDR3 sequence is CSASGAGQFF. The CDR3 nucleotides read TGCAGTGCTAGCGGAGCGGGGCAGTTCTTC.

The rearrangement links TRBV4-3 to TRBJ2-1; 11 bases agree with TRBD1. The CDR3 loop spans 19 amino acids. V was pared by 0 bases and J by 7 bases, with 14 bases of the junction left unmatched. Germline CDR1 reads LGHNA; CDR2 reads YSLEER. In DNA, the CDR3 is TGCGCCAGCAGCCAAGATCGGCCGTTCGGGACAGGGGGTATGAATGAGCAGTTCTTC. Its translation is CASSQDRPFGTGGMNEQFF.